Following are 9 T cell receptor beta chains from one sample sequenced in a study of control samples from healthy donors and cancer patients (TCRdb year 2020). Library construction relied on the immunoSEQ multiplex PCR assay. TCRdb limited this immuneACCESS table to in-frame rearrangements with V and J called. A share of clones is missing; checked studies link under half to unresolved V genes, and the rest is unexplained. Across this sample there are approximately 120,000 clones, with around 92% seen only once. Together, the top ten hold 0.5% to 0.7% of the sample. Sequenced: PBMCs. These receptors originate from an elderly man with head and neck cancer.

This clone has only one observation. The chain links TRBV6-5 to TRBJ2-3, with D maybe TRBD2 (5 bases). This CDR3 has 13 amino acids. V was clipped by 9 bases and J by 5 bases, with 15 bases between them. The germline V gene has CDR1 MNHEY and CDR2 SVGAGI. For the CDR3, the DNA is TGTGCCAGTGGCACTAGGGAAGAAGATACGCAGTATTTT. This sequence encodes CASGTREEDTQYF.

This clone has a single count. V gene TRBV6-5 combines with J gene TRBJ1-5; the D gene is possibly TRBD1 (5 bases). Deletions cut 8 bases from V and 6 bases from J, with 8 bases between. CDR1 is MNHEY, CDR2 SVGAGI, per germline. The CDR3 is 11 amino acids. Here the CDR3 DNA reads TGTGCCAGCGCAGGGTTTCAGCCCCAGCATTTT. This translates into CASAGFQPQHF.

The chain carries TRBV11-2 and TRBJ2-7, with TRBD1 identical over 9 bases. Germline assignment: CDR1 SGHAT and CDR2 FQNNGV. V dropped 6 bases and J dropped 1; count of bases not matched to a gene: 4. The CDR3 extends over 14 amino acids. The CDR3 sequence: CASRQGTGSYEQYF. The CDR3 DNA is TGTGCCAGCAGACAAGGGACAGGGTCCTACGAGCAGTACTTC.

This clone was counted once. The chain uses TRBV30 and TRBJ1-3; D uncertain. The germline V gene has CDR1 GTSNPN and CDR2 SVGIG (reference sequence). Trimming stripped 1 base from V and 0 bases from J, with 16 bases between. The CDR3 covers 17 residues. CDR3 bases: TGTGCCTGGAGTGCCGACCTGGGAGACCTCTCTGGAAACACCATATATTTT. Translating gives CAWSADLGDLSGNTIYF.

The chain has TRBV28 and TRBJ2-3, with 11 bases matching TRBD2. CDR3 size: 16 residues. V was pared by 3 bases and J by 3 bases, with 5 bases of the junction left unmatched. Germline V gives CDR1 MDHEN, CDR2 SYDVKM. The chain's CDR3 is CASSLTSGARTDTQYF. The CDR3 DNA reads TGTGCCAGCAGTTTGACTAGCGGGGCGAGGACAGATACGCAGTATTTT.

The V gene is TRBV6-6, the J gene TRBJ2-7; no clear D gene. The CDR3 totals 13 residues. The germline V gene encodes CDR1 MNHNY and CDR2 SVGAGI (reference sequence). The V end was cut by 6 bases, the J end by 5 bases, with 14 bases between. CDR3 protein: CASSLRSGNEQYF. The CDR3 bases are TGTGCCAGCAGCCTACGTTCGGGTAACGAGCAGTACTTC.

V is TRBV30 and J is TRBJ1-3, with 8 bases that match TRBD1. The CDR3 is 15 residues long. Per the germline V gene, CDR1 is GTSNPN and CDR2 is SVGIG (reference sequence). V gave up 0 bases and J gave up 3 bases; unmatched junction bases: 4. The CDR3 coding sequence is TGTGCCTGGAGTGTTTCGGGGACAGGTGGAAACACCATATATTTT. Translated: CAWSVSGTGGNTIYF.

The chain joins TRBV5-1 to TRBJ2-7, with TRBD1 as a possible D gene (5 bases). V was trimmed by 1 base and J by 3 bases, leaving 8 bases between them. CDR1 is SGHRS, CDR2 YFSETQ, per germline. The CDR3 spans 13 residues. CDR3 in DNA: TGCGCCAGCAGCTTGTCGGACAACTACGAGCAGTACTTC. Translating it yields CASSLSDNYEQYF.

The gene calls are TRBV5-1 and TRBJ2-3; D unclear. Germline V gene data show CDR1 as SGHRS and CDR2 as YFSETQ. This CDR3 has 12 residues. The ends were cut back, 5 bases at V and 2 bases at J, with 6 bases in the middle. The CDR3 spells CASREDTDTQYF. The CDR3 nucleotides read TGCGCCAGCAGAGAGGACACAGATACGCAGTATTTT.